One sample yielded the 16 T cell receptor beta chains listed below, sequenced in a study of Ad26.COV2.S vaccination and SARS-CoV-2 variants. The treatment denotes: 15 to 20 received Ad26.COV2.S at low or high dose, single or two shots; about 5 received placebo; per-sample allocation not given. Day 63 following the first vaccine or placebo injection was when the samples were taken. Profiled with immunoSEQ multiplex PCR; TCRdb holds only in-frame clones, not every one. Of approximately 250,000 clones listed, 87% are singletons. This specimen consisted of peripheral blood, obtained in a trial of Ad26.COV2.S vaccine versus placebo. The receptors were gathered from a person aged 18 to 59 who received the Ad26.COV2.S COVID-19 vaccine or a placebo.

This sequence joins TRBV7-6 and TRBJ2-2, with TRBD2 matching 10 bases. CDR1 and CDR2 (germline): SGHVS, FNYEAQ. The CDR3 is made up of 16 amino acids. The V gene end was trimmed by 5 bases and the J gene end by 1 base; junction bases not matched to a gene: 4. The CDR3 sequence: CASSPLAGGNTGELFF. For the CDR3, the DNA is TGTGCCAGCAGCCCTTTAGCGGGGGGGAACACCGGGGAGCTGTTTTTT.

V is TRBV19 and J is TRBJ2-3, with 14 bases matching TRBD2. Germline V gene lookup returns CDR1 LNHDA and CDR2 SQIVND (reference sequence). J lost 9 bases, V lost 6 bases, and 8 bases had no gene match. This CDR3 comprises 15 residues. In nucleotides, the CDR3 is TGTGCCAGTAGAAACCCGGGACTAGCGGGAGACACGCAGTATTTT. As protein: CASRNPGLAGDTQYF.

The CDR3 protein is CASSFPEAGSPLHF. The CDR3 DNA reads as TGTGCCAGCAGTTTCCCCGAAGCGGGATCACCCCTCCACTTT. The chain couples TRBV6-6 to TRBJ1-6, with D unclear. Germline CDR1 reads MNHNY; CDR2 reads SVGAGI (reference sequence). The germline V and J ends were trimmed by 4 bases and 10 bases, with 14 bases remaining between them. The CDR3 contains 14 residues.

This chain connects TRBV30 to TRBJ1-2; D is unresolved. Germline CDR1 GTSNPN, CDR2 SVGIG (reference sequence). The CDR3 spans 12 residues. The ends were cut back, 4 bases at V and 5 bases at J, with 11 bases in the middle. The CDR3 sequence is CAWKYLRYGYTF. The CDR3 region has the DNA TGTGCCTGGAAGTACCTACGGTATGGCTACACCTTC.

The rearrangement links TRBV4-1 to TRBJ2-1; TRBD2 matches at 10 bases. Germline V CDR1 and CDR2: MGHRA, YSYEKL. J lost 10 bases, V lost 3 bases, and 15 bases had no gene match. This CDR3 is built from 17 residues. The CDR3 DNA reads as TGCGCCAGCAGCCAGTCACGTCCCGGGACTAGCGTCACCGAGCAGTTCTTC. Its protein product is CASSQSRPGTSVTEQFF.

This clone was observed a handful of times. This chain uses TRBV4-3 with TRBJ1-6, with 9 bases fitting TRBD1. The CDR3 covers 17 residues. V lost 5 bases and J lost 5; bases outside the gene matches: 10. Germline values: CDR1 LGHNA, CDR2 YSLEER. CDR3 amino acids: CASSSYPGQGNNSPLHF. DNA for the CDR3: TGCGCCAGCAGCAGCTATCCGGGACAGGGTAATAATTCACCCCTCCACTTT.

The rearrangement joins TRBV30 to TRBJ2-7; D might be TRBD1 or TRBD2, each matching 6 bases. Per germline, CDR1 GTSNPN and CDR2 SVGIG (reference sequence). Trimming left V 3 bases short and J 5 bases short, with 14 bases between. This CDR3 is 13 amino acids long. The CDR3 loop is CAWRFSGAHEQYF. The CDR3 DNA reads TGTGCCTGGAGGTTCTCGGGGGCCCACGAGCAGTACTTC.

As concerns this clone: Distinct nucleotide sequences in the sample also encode this CDR3. This chain joins TRBV7-9 and TRBJ1-5; no clear D. The length of the CDR3 is 12 residues. CDR1 is SEHNR, CDR2 FQNEAQ, per germline (reference sequence). The germline V and J ends were trimmed by 1 base and 6 bases, with 4 bases remaining between them. This CDR3 is CASSLGGQPQHF. CDR3 coding DNA: TGTGCCAGCAGCTTAGGAGGTCAGCCCCAGCATTTT.

This rearrangement joins TRBV12-3 or TRBV12-4 to TRBJ1-5, with D unresolved. With 3 bases removed from V and 6 bases from J, the gap between germline ends came to 9 bases. The length of the CDR3 is 13 residues. The CDR3 DNA sequence: TGTGCCAGCAGTTTTCGGCGTCGTCAGCCCCAGCATTTT. Protein product: CASSFRRRQPQHF.

CDR3 sequence reads: CASRPSGGSYNEQFF. For the CDR3, the DNA is TGTGCCAGCAGACCTAGCGGAGGCTCCTACAATGAGCAGTTCTTC. This sequence joins TRBV3-1 (or the pseudogene TRBV3-2) and TRBJ2-1; 7 bases align to TRBD2. CDR1 is LGHDT, CDR2 YNNKEL, per germline (reference sequence). The CDR3 is 15 amino acids. V gave up 6 bases and J gave up 0 bases; unmatched junction bases: 5.

Notes on this clone: Sequence at one end of the junction differs from germline and may be a read error. V and J are TRBV30 and TRBJ1-1; D is ambiguous. The germline gives CDR1 GTSNPN, CDR2 SVGIG (reference sequence). The CDR3 is made up of 12 amino acids. The CDR3 is CAWSSRNAEAFF. CDR3 sequence (DNA): TGTGCCTGGAGTTCCAGGAACGCTGAAGCTTTCTTT.

The V call is TRBV2, the J call TRBJ2-5; possibly TRBD1 for D (6 bases). Trimming removed 6 bases from V and 5 bases from J, with 13 bases in between. CDR3 length: 13 residues. Germline V lookup: CDR1 SNHLY, CDR2 FYNNEI. The CDR3 is CASRGARLETQYF. In DNA form, the CDR3 reads TGTGCCAGCAGGGGGGCCCGTCTGGAGACCCAGTACTTC.

The J gene is TRBJ1-5, the V gene TRBV29-1; D is uncertain. Germline V gives CDR1 SQVTM, CDR2 ANQGSEA. V lost 3 bases and J lost 8, with 26 bases in between. The CDR3 spans 17 residues. CDR3 loop: CSVEVSKSFRLIKPQHF. The DNA for the CDR3 is TGCAGCGTTGAGGTCAGTAAGTCATTTAGGCTAATCAAGCCCCAGCATTTT.

This CDR3 is CASRKVGEVNEKLFF. The CDR3 DNA follows: TGTGCCAGCAGGAAGGTGGGGGAGGTAAATGAAAAACTGTTTTTT. This chain joins TRBV6-5 and TRBJ1-4, with D tentatively TRBD1 (5 bases). CDR1 and CDR2 from the germline V gene are MNHEY and SVGAGI. The CDR3 covers 15 residues. V was trimmed by 6 bases and J by 5 bases, leaving 16 bases between them.

This chain connects TRBV10-3 to TRBJ1-1; D call uncertain. The V and J ends lost 7 bases and 1 base respectively, with 13 bases between them. Germline V lookup: CDR1 ENHRY, CDR2 SYGVKD. The CDR3 runs to 14 residues. The CDR3 nucleotides read TGTGCCATCACCGGACGGCGGAGGAACACTGAAGCTTTCTTT. Its translation: CAITGRRRNTEAFF.

J is TRBJ2-1 and V is TRBV27, with 15 bases identical to TRBD2. The ends lost 3 bases at V and 0 bases at J; junction bases unmatched: 0. The CDR3 is 17 residues long. Germline assignment: CDR1 MNHEY and CDR2 SMNVEV (reference sequence). Here the CDR3 reads CASSLGLAGGSYNEQFF. The CDR3 DNA is TGTGCCAGCAGTTTGGGACTAGCGGGAGGCTCCTACAATGAGCAGTTCTTC.